This T cell receptor beta chain was sequenced for a study of shared clonotypes between healthy human individuals. The CDR3 has 10 residues. The V end was cut by 1 base, the J end by 3 bases, with 1 base between. Germline assignment: CDR1 GTSNPN and CDR2 SVGIG (reference sequence). Original methodology: In the immunoSEQ data, sequences were junction-only and lacked quality scores, so filtering differed. Some clones are missing from TCRdb's copy, which holds only in-frame ones; the method was immunoSEQ multiplex PCR. Clone size and the V and J calls come from that table; the DNA yielded D and trimming. The table lists some 450,000 clones, around 77% of them singletons.

This TCR came from a woman aged 40 to 55 in good health. Some clones in this sample may be carry-over from other donors' samples. Sequenced: PBMCs. V usage is TRBV30 and J usage is TRBJ2-7; D remains ambiguous. This CDR3 reads CAWSDYEQYF. CDR3 coding DNA: TGTGCCTGGAGTGACTACGAGCAGTACTTC.